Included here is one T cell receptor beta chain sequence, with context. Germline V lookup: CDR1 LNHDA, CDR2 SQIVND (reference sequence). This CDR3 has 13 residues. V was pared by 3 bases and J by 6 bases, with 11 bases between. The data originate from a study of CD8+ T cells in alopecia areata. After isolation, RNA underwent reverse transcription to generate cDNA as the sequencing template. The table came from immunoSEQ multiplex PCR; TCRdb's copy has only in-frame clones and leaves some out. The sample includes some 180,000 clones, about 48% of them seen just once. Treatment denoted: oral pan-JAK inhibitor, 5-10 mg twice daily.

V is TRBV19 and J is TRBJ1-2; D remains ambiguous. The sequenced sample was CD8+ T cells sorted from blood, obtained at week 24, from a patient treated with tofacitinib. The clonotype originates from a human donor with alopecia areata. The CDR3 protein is CASSITVVDGYTF. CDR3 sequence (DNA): TGTGCCAGTAGTATCACGGTCGTGGATGGCTACACCTTC. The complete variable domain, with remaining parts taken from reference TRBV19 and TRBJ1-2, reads DGGITQSPKYLFRKEGQNVTLSCEQNLNHDAMYWYRQDPGQGLRLIYYSQIVNDFQKGDIAEGYSVSREKKESFPLTVTSAQKNPTAFYLCASSITVVDGYTFGSGTRLTVV.